This T cell receptor (beta chain) appears in the sequencing data of a study of CD8 T cells in ankylosing spondylitis. Whole-study results and caveats: The disease-linked clones had a CD8+ phenotype and low blood frequencies.

TCRdb called the 5' RACE reads again in MiXCR, with one record for every CDR3 protein. The sample includes fewer than 80,000 distinct CDR3 sequences, roughly 5.2% of them seen just once. Germline-derived CDR1 and CDR2 are SGHNT and YENEEA. The CDR3 has 13 residues. After removal of 5 bases from V and 9 bases from J, the junction contained 7 bases not matched to a gene. On this clonotype itself: What it recognizes is unknown. A single base separates this from a much larger clone, so it may be a read error.

The chain links TRBV11-3 to TRBJ1-3, with TRBD1 matching 7 bases. The clonotype was recovered from a male donor with ankylosing spondylitis or in good health (not recorded which). The sequencing input was blood, either unsorted or a sorted T cell fraction (not recorded which). CDR3 sequence reads: CASSSGPGGTIYF. DNA of the CDR3: TGTGCCAGCAGCAGCGGACCAGGGGGCACCATATATTTT.